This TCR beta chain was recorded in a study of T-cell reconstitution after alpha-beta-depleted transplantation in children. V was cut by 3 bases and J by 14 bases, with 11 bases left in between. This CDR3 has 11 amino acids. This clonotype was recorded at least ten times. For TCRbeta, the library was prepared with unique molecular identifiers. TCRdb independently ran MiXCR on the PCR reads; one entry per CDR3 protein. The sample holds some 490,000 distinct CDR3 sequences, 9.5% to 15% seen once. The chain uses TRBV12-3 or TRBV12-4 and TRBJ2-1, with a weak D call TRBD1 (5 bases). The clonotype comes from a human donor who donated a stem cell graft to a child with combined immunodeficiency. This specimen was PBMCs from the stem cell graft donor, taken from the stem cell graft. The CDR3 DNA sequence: TGTGCCAGCAGTTTGGGCAGGGCAAAGTTCTTC. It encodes CASSLGRAKFF.